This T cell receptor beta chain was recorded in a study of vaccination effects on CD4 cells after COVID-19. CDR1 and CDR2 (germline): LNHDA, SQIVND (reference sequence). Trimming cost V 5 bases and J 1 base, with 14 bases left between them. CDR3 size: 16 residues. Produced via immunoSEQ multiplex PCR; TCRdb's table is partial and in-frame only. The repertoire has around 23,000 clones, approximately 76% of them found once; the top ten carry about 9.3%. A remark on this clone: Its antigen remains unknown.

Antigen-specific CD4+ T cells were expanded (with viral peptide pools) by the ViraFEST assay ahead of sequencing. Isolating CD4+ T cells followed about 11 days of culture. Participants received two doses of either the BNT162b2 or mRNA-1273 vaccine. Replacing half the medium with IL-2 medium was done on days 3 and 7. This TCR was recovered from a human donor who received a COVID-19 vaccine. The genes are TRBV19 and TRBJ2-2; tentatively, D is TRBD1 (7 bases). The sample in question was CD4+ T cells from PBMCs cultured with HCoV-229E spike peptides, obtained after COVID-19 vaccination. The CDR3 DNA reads TGTGCCAGTAGTGGGTGGGGGGACAGGAACACCGGGGAGCTGTTTTTT. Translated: CASSGWGDRNTGELFF.